These 6 T cell receptor beta chains came from one sample sequenced in a study of blood T cell repertoires in COVID-19. Here immunoSEQ multiplex PCR was the method, and the copy in TCRdb shows in-frame clones only, minus some. This table holds 360,000 or so clones, roughly nine tenths found once. Sequencing used PBMCs or T cells enriched from blood (not recorded which). Source of these receptors: a woman in her 30s who had recovered from COVID-19.

The DNA of the CDR3 is TGTGCCTGGAGTGGGGGGGACAGTAACAATCAGCCCCAGCATTTT. It encodes CAWSGGDSNNQPQHF. This chain links TRBV30 with TRBJ1-5, with 7 bases matching TRBD1. Germline CDR1 GTSNPN, CDR2 SVGIG (reference sequence). The CDR3 runs 15 residues. Trimming took 1 base from V and 3 from J; bases not matched to a gene: 6.

This clone was found a few times. V gene TRBV2 combines with J gene TRBJ2-5; the match to TRBD2 covers 8 bases. V was clipped by 7 bases and J by 5 bases; unmatched bases: 6. The CDR3 is made up of 13 amino acids. The germline V gene has CDR1 SNHLY and CDR2 FYNNEI. In DNA, the CDR3 is TGTGCCAGCACGGGGGGGCCTACCGAGACCCAGTACTTC. Protein sequence: CASTGGPTETQYF.

The sample holds one count of this clone. This chain links TRBV2 with TRBJ1-2, with 8 bases fitting TRBD1. The CDR3 totals 14 residues. The germline gives CDR1 SNHLY, CDR2 FYNNEI. J gave up 0 bases and V 6 bases, and 3 bases lay outside the gene matches. The CDR3 DNA reads TGTGCCAGCAGCGAACAGGGGGCTAACTATGGCTACACCTTC. Amino acid sequence: CASSEQGANYGYTF.

The chain joins TRBV7-8 to TRBJ2-7; D unresolved. CDR1 is SGHVS, CDR2 FQNEAQ, per germline. Trimming took off 2 bases at V and 3 bases at J, with 2 bases between the two ends. This CDR3 contains 11 residues. CDR3 region: CASSLRYEQYF. CDR3 nucleotides: TGTGCCAGCAGCTTACGCTACGAGCAGTACTTC.

In regard to this clone: Different DNA sequences within this sample yield the same CDR3. V is TRBV4-1 and J is TRBJ1-2; 7 positions agree with TRBD1. V lost 1 base and J lost 3; bases outside the gene matches: 2. Germline values: CDR1 MGHRA, CDR2 YSYEKL. CDR3 length: 14 residues. The CDR3 loop reads CASSQVDRDYGYTF. CDR3 nucleotides: TGCGCCAGCAGCCAAGTTGACAGGGACTATGGCTACACCTTC.

The chain employs TRBV7-9 and TRBJ1-4, with a weak D call TRBD1 (6 bases). The CDR3 sequence is 17 residues long. CDR1 and CDR2 from the germline V gene are SEHNR and FQNEAQ (reference sequence). The V gene lost 4 bases and the J gene lost 5 bases, with 20 bases spanning the gap. The DNA for the CDR3 is TGTGCCAGCAGCTCCACGGATAAGACCGGACAGAATGAAAAACTGTTTTTT. This translates into CASSSTDKTGQNEKLFF. The full variable domain, its missing parts supplied by reference TRBV7-9 and TRBJ1-4, is DTGVSQNPRHKITKRGQNVTFRCDPISEHNRLYWYRQTLGQGPEFLTYFQNEAQLEKSRLLSDRFSAERPKGSFSTLEIQRTEQGDSAMYLCASSSTDKTGQNEKLFFGSGTQLSVL.